This entry is about one T cell receptor (beta chain). Antigen: not known. The source of the sample is a study of T-cell memory formation after mild COVID-19. The CDR3 loop spans 11 amino acids. Per the germline V gene, CDR1 is SEHNR and CDR2 is FQNEAQ (reference sequence). The ends were cut back, 5 bases at V and 3 bases at J, with 4 bases in the middle. TCRdb ran MiXCR on the 5' RACE reads and lists one entry per CDR3 protein. The sample holds about 130,000 distinct CDR3 sequences, approximately 16% seen once. Study-wide findings and caveats: The study detected some responding clones in pre-infection memory, suggesting cross-reactive memory joined.

The rearrangement joins TRBV7-9 to TRBJ1-1; unclear D gene. The sequence derives from an adult woman who had mild COVID-19 (a few samples of this study predate the infection). Cell type and time point are not known. Sequencing input: PBMCs or a T cell subset sorted from them (not recorded which). CDR3 nucleotides: TGTGCCAGCAGCCAATACACTGAAGCTTTCTTT. This gives the protein CASSQYTEAFF.